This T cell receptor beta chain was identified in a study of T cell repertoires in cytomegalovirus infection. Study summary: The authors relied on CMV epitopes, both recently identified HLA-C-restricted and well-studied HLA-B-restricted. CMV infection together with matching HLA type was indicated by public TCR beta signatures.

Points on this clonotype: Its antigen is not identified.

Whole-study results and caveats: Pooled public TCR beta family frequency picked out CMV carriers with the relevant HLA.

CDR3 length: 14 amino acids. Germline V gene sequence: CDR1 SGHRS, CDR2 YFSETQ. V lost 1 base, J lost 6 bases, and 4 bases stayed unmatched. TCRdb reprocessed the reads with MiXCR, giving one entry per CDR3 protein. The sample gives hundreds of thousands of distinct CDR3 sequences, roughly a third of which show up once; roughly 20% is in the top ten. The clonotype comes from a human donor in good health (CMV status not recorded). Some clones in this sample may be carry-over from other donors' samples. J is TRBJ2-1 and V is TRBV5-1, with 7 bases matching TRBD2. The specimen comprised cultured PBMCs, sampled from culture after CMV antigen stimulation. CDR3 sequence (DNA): TGCGCCAGCAGCTTGCAGCGGGACCGCAATGAGCAGTTCTTC. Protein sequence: CASSLQRDRNEQFF.